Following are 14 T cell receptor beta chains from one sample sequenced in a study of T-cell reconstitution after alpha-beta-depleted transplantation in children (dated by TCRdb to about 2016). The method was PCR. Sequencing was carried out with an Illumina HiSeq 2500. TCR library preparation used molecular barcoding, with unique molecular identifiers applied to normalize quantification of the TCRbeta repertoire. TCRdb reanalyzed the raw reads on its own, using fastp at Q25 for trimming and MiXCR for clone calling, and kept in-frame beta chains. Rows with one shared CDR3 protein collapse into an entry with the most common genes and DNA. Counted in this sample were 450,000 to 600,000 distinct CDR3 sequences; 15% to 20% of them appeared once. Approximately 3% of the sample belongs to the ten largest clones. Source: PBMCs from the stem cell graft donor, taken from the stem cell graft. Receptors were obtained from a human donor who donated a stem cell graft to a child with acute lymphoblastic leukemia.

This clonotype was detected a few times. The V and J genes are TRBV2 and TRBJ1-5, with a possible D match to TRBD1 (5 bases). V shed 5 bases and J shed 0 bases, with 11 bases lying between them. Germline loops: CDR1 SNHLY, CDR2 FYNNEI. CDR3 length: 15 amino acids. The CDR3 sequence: CASSIRGSSNQPQHF. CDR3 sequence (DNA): TGTGCCAGCAGTATAAGGGGCAGTAGCAATCAGCCCCAGCATTTT. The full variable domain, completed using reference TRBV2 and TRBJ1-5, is EPEVTQTPSHQVTQMGQEVILRCVPISNHLYFYWYRQILGQKVEFLVSFYNNEISEKSEIFDDQFSVERPDGSNFTLKIRSTKLEDSAMYFCASSIRGSSNQPQHFGDGTRLSIL.

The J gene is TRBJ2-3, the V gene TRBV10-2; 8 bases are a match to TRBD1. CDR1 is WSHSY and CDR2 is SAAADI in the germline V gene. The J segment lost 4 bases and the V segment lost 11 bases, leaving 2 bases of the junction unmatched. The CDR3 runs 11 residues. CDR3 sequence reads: CAATGADTQYF. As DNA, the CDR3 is TGCGCCGCGACAGGGGCAGATACGCAGTATTTT.

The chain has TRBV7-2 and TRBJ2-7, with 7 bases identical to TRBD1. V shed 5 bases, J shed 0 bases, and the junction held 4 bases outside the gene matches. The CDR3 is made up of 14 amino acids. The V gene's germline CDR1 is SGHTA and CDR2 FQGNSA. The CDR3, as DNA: TGTGCCAGCAGCGCCAGGACAGGCTCCTACGAGCAGTACTTC. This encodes CASSARTGSYEQYF.

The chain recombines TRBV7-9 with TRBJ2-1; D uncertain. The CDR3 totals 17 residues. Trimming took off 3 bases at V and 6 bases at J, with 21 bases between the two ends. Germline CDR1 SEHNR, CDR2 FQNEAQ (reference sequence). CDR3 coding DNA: TGTGCCAGCAGCTTTTGGGAACCTCGGGTTAGGTCCAATGAGCAGTTCTTC. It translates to CASSFWEPRVRSNEQFF. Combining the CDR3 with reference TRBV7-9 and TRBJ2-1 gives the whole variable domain DTGVSQNPRHKITKRGQNVTFRCDPISEHNRLYWYRQTLGQGPEFLTYFQNEAQLEKSRLLSDRFSAERPKGSFSTLEIQRTEQGDSAMYLCASSFWEPRVRSNEQFFGPGTRLTVL.

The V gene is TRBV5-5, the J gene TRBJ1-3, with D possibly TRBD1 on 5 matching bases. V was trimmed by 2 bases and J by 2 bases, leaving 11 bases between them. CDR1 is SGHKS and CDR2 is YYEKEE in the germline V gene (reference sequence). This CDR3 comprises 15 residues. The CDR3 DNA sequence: TGTGCCAGCAGCTTTTCGTGGGGGGCTGGAAACACCATATATTTT. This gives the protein CASSFSWGAGNTIYF.

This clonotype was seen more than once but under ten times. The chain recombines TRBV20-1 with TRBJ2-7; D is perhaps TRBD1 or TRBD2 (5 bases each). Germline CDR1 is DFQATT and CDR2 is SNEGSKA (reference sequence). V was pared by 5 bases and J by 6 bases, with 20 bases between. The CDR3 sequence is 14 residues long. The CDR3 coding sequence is TGCAGTGCTGGGGCTAGCTCCGGTCCTGGCGAGCAGTACTTC. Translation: CSAGASSGPGEQYF.

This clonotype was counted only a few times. CDR3 region: CASSLALSSNTGELFF. In DNA, the CDR3 is TGTGCCAGCAGCTTAGCACTGAGCTCGAACACCGGGGAGCTGTTTTTT. The chain uses TRBV7-9 and TRBJ2-2; D gene uncertain. The V gene lost 0 bases and the J gene lost 0 bases, with 8 bases spanning the gap. CDR1 is SEHNR, CDR2 FQNEAQ, per germline (reference sequence). CDR3 length: 16 residues.

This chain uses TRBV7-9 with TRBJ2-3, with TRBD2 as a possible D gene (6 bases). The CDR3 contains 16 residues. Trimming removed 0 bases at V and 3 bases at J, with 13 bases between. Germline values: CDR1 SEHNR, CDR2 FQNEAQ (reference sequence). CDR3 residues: CASSLAVGGRTDTQYF. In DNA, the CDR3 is TGTGCCAGCAGCTTAGCAGTCGGAGGGAGGACAGATACGCAGTATTTT. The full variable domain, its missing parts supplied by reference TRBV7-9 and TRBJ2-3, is DTGVSQNPRHKITKRGQNVTFRCDPISEHNRLYWYRQTLGQGPEFLTYFQNEAQLEKSRLLSDRFSAERPKGSFSTLEIQRTEQGDSAMYLCASSLAVGGRTDTQYFGPGTRLTVL.

The CDR3, as DNA: TGCGCCAGCAGCTTAAGGGGGCAAGGAGGCACTGAAGCTTTCTTT. Protein product: CASSLRGQGGTEAFF. The chain recombines TRBV5-1 with TRBJ1-1, with 7 bases that match TRBD1. Germline trimming cut 2 bases from V and 4 bases from J; bases unmatched to any gene: 8. The germline CDR1 and CDR2 sequences are SGHRS and YFSETQ. The length of the CDR3 is 15 residues.

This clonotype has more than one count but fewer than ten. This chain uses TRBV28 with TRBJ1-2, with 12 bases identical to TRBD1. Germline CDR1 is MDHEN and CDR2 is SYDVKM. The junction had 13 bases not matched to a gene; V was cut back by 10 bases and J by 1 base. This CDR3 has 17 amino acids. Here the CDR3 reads CATLPWDRGLGNYGYTF. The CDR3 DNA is TGTGCCACCCTCCCGTGGGACAGGGGGCTCGGTAACTATGGCTACACCTTC.

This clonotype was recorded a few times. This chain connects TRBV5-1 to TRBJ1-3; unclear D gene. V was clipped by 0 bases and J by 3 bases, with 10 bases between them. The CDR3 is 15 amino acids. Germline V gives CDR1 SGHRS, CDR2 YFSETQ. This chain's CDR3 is CASSLEVPFGNTIYF. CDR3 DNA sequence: TGCGCCAGCAGCTTGGAAGTTCCCTTTGGAAACACCATATATTTT.

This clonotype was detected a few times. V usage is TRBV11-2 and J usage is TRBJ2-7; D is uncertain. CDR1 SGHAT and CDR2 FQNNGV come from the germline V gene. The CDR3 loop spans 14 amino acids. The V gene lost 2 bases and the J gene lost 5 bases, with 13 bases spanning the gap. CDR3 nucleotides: TGTGCCAGCAGCTTATCTCCAGCTATACACGAGCAGTACTTC. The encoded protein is CASSLSPAIHEQYF.

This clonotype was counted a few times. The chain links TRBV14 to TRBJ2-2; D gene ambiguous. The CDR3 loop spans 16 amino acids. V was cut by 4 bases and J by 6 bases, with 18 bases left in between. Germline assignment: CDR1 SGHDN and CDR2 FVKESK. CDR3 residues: CASSPRLTTRPGELFF. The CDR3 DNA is TGTGCCAGCAGCCCCAGACTCACGACCCGTCCCGGGGAGCTGTTTTTT. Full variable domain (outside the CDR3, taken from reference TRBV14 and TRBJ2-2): EAGVTQFPSHSVIEKGQTVTLRCDPISGHDNLYWYRRVMGKEIKFLLHFVKESKQDESGMPNNRFLAERTGGTYSTLKVQPAELEDSGVYFCASSPRLTTRPGELFFGEGSRLTVL.

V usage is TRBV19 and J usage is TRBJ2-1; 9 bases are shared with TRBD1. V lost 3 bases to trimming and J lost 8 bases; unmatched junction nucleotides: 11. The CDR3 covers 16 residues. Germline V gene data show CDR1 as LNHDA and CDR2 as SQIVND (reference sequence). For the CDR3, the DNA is TGTGCCAGTAGTATCCCGAGGACAGGGGCCGGTGATGAGCAGTTCTTC. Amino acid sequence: CASSIPRTGAGDEQFF.